The rows below give T cell receptor beta chains drawn from one sample of a study of T cell repertoires in cytomegalovirus infection. TCRdb processed the reads anew with MiXCR; each CDR3 protein has one entry. The sample includes more than 650,000 distinct CDR3 sequences, less than 40% of them seen just once. Sequencing was performed on PBMCs. The receptors originated from a human donor in good health (CMV status not recorded). Some clones in this sample may be carry-over from other donors' samples. Each CDR3 is given without its conserved first and last residue. Each record gives: J gene, V gene, CDR3 protein.

>TRBJ1-3|TRBV6-6
ASRTSGNTIY
>TRBJ1-3|TRBV7-9
ASSLATGLGNTIY
>TRBJ2-4|TRBV7-8
ASSPQAKNIQY
>TRBJ2-1|TRBV20-1
SAKYNEQF
>TRBJ1-1|TRBV25-1
ASSDQGINTEAF
>TRBJ1-2|TRBV28
ASSRRGVNGYT
>TRBJ1-5|TRBV20-1
SARDGNQPQH
>TRBJ2-1|TRBV6-5
ASSYSLGENEQF
>TRBJ1-5|TRBV12-3/TRBV12-4
ASSSRIQPQH
>TRBJ2-1|TRBV28
ASSFQSYEQF
>TRBJ1-3|TRBV7-9
DSSPITPRSGNTIY
>TRBJ2-2|TRBV7-2
ASRGGGRTGELF
>TRBJ1-2|TRBV7-3
ASSLRGARTFYGYT
>TRBJ2-1|TRBV7-6
ASSGEIAGASEQF
>TRBJ1-2|TRBV6-1
ASTDWGRTRGYT
>TRBJ2-7|TRBV12-3/TRBV12-4
ASSLVAGGLYEQY
>TRBJ2-1|TRBV20-1
SARDPNTNEQF
>TRBJ2-3|TRBV28
ASSLEAGNTFGDTQY
>TRBJ2-7|TRBV7-6
ASSPIAGLFPYEQY
>TRBJ1-3|TRBV27
ATRGRLDGNTIY
>TRBJ2-1|TRBV7-8
ASSLAGGTGDNEQF
>TRBJ2-7|TRBV6-1
ASRASGAYEQY